A single sample gave rise to the 30 T cell receptor beta chains below, sequenced in a study of CD8+ T cells in alopecia areata. Extracted RNA was reverse transcribed, and the resulting cDNA served as sequencing template. Generated by immunoSEQ multiplex PCR, the TCRdb table keeps only in-frame clones and is missing some. The profile shows approximately 200,000 clones, around 60% of them singletons. Treatment of the sample: oral pan-JAK inhibitor, 5-10 mg twice daily. The sequenced sample was CD4+ T cells sorted from blood, obtained at week 4, from a patient treated with tofacitinib. These receptors originate from a human donor with alopecia areata.

This chain links TRBV7-2 with TRBJ1-2; no clear D gene. The germline CDR1 and CDR2 sequences are SGHTA and FQGNSA. This CDR3 has 15 residues. Trimming removed 1 base from V and 1 base from J, with 10 bases in between. CDR3 region: CASSLGVANNYGYTF. CDR3 bases: TGTGCCAGCAGCTTAGGAGTGGCCAATAACTATGGCTACACCTTC.

V usage is TRBV5-1 and J usage is TRBJ2-7; TRBD2 agrees at 8 bases. CDR3 size: 17 residues. V was clipped by 0 bases and J by 3 bases; unmatched bases: 11. CDR1 and CDR2 (germline): SGHRS, YFSETQ. The CDR3 here is CASSLGLLAGGNYEQYF. CDR3 DNA sequence: TGCGCCAGCAGCTTGGGGCTTTTGGCGGGAGGAAACTACGAGCAGTACTTC. The variable domain in full, with the rest retrieved from reference TRBV5-1 and TRBJ2-7, is KAGVTQTPRYLIKTRGQQVTLSCSPISGHRSVSWYQQTPGQGLQFLFEYFSETQRNKGNFPGRFSGRQFSNSRSEMNVSTLELGDSALYLCASSLGLLAGGNYEQYFGPGTRLTVT.

This clone was detected once. The chain couples TRBV30 to TRBJ2-7; 11 bases are a match to TRBD1. The CDR3 is 13 residues long. V trimming: 5 bases; J trimming: 6 bases; junction bases outside the gene matches: 6. Germline assignment: CDR1 GTSNPN and CDR2 SVGIG (reference sequence). This CDR3 reads CAWGRTGGAEQYF. The CDR3 DNA is TGTGCCTGGGGTAGGACAGGGGGCGCCGAGCAGTACTTC.

V is TRBV7-9 and J is TRBJ2-1; 7 nucleotides agree with TRBD1. Germline CDR1 is SEHNR and CDR2 is FQNEAQ (reference sequence). This CDR3 has 14 amino acids. Unmatched junction bases numbered 1, after V lost 2 bases and J lost 3 bases. The CDR3 sequence: CASSLQGDYNEQFF. In DNA, the CDR3 is TGTGCCAGCAGCTTACAGGGGGACTACAATGAGCAGTTCTTC.

The gene calls are TRBV19 and TRBJ2-7; D remains ambiguous. The length of the CDR3 is 15 residues. CDR1 and CDR2 (germline): LNHDA, SQIVND (reference sequence). V was cut by 5 bases and J by 4 bases, with 18 bases left in between. The chain's CDR3 is CASSEQPVLTYEQYF. The CDR3 DNA is TGTGCCAGTAGTGAACAGCCCGTTCTTACATACGAGCAGTACTTC.

A word on this clone: Compared with germline, one end of the junction differs, possibly owing to a read error. This sequence joins TRBV7-7 and TRBJ2-5, with 9 bases that match TRBD1. This CDR3 spans 13 amino acids. CDR1 and CDR2 (germline): SSHAT, FNYEAQ (reference sequence). The CDR3 loop is CASSRDRAETQYF. In DNA, the CDR3 is TGTGCTAGCAGCCGGGACAGGGCAGAGACCCAGTACTTC.

The chain carries TRBV25-1 and TRBJ2-4, with a weak D call TRBD1 (5 bases). Between the trimmed V and J ends, which lost 6 bases and 0 bases, there was a span of 6 bases. Looked up from germline, CDR1 is MGHDK and CDR2 is SYGVNS. The CDR3 loop spans 13 amino acids. The DNA of the CDR3 is TGTGCCAGCAGCCAGGGAGCCAAAAACATTCAGTACTTC. Residues: CASSQGAKNIQYF.

V is TRBV27 and J is TRBJ1-1, with 10 bases lining up with TRBD1. V was clipped by 6 bases and J by 5 bases; unmatched bases: 3. The CDR3 extends over 13 amino acids. Germline-derived CDR1 and CDR2 are MNHEY and SMNVEV (reference sequence). DNA of the CDR3: TGTGCCAGCAGGGGACAGGGGAGGACTGAAGCTTTCTTT. This codes for CASRGQGRTEAFF.

The CDR3 loop is CASSVASGLNEKLFF. CDR3 coding DNA: TGTGCCAGCAGCGTGGCATCGGGCCTGAATGAAAAACTGTTTTTT. The V call is TRBV9, the J call TRBJ1-4, with unresolved D. In germline, CDR1 is SGDLS, CDR2 YYNGEE. The CDR3 has 15 residues. The V gene lost 2 bases and the J gene lost 5 bases, with 13 bases spanning the gap.

The chain combines TRBV29-1 with TRBJ2-3, with D unclear. From germline, CDR1 is SQVTM and CDR2 ANQGSEA. V lost 6 bases to trimming and J lost 8 bases, with 15 bases between them. The CDR3 runs to 12 residues. The CDR3 loop is CSVDGPPGTQYF. CDR3 nucleotide sequence: TGCAGCGTGGACGGGCCTCCGGGTACGCAGTATTTT.

The sample holds a few counts of this clone. The chain employs TRBV29-1 and TRBJ2-7; 7 bases are a match to TRBD1. Per the germline V gene, CDR1 is SQVTM and CDR2 is ANQGSEA. The CDR3 sequence is 13 residues long. The CDR3 sequence is CSGSQGQTYEQYF. The CDR3 DNA reads TGCAGTGGATCACAGGGACAGACCTACGAGCAGTACTTC.

Of note for this clone: One end of the junction fails to match germline, which may point to a read error. V usage is TRBV4-1 and J usage is TRBJ1-1; D remains unclear. The CDR3 is 14 amino acids. Per the germline V gene, CDR1 is MGHRA and CDR2 is YSYEKL. CDR3: CASTHWGSNSEAFF. The DNA for the CDR3 is TGCGCCAGCACCCACTGGGGAAGCAACAGTGAAGCTTTCTTT.

The V and J genes are TRBV6-5 and TRBJ1-3; 7 bases are a match to TRBD1. This CDR3 contains 16 residues. The J segment lost 3 bases and the V segment lost 4 bases, leaving 9 bases of the junction unmatched. Germline V CDR1 and CDR2: MNHEY, SVGAGI. CDR3 coding DNA: TGTGCCAGCAGTTCCAGACAGGGTTTGGGTGGAAACACCATATATTTT. Protein sequence: CASSSRQGLGGNTIYF.

The chain is built from TRBV20-1 and TRBJ2-5; D is unresolved. V was trimmed by 4 bases and J by 4 bases, leaving 7 bases between them. The CDR3 is 11 residues long. Germline V gene lookup returns CDR1 DFQATT and CDR2 SNEGSKA (reference sequence). Here the CDR3 DNA reads TGCAGTGCTACCTGGGGAGAGACCCAGTACTTC. Protein product: CSATWGETQYF.

This clone showed up just a few times. V gene TRBV4-1 combines with J gene TRBJ2-5; D call uncertain. Germline V CDR1 and CDR2: MGHRA, YSYEKL. Trimming took off 1 base at V and 1 base at J, with 7 bases between the two ends. There are 14 residues in the CDR3. The CDR3 spells CASSQAGVQETQYF. The CDR3 coding sequence is TGCGCCAGCAGCCAAGCCGGAGTCCAAGAGACCCAGTACTTC.

This clone turned up a few times. The rearrangement uses TRBV7-2 and TRBJ2-2; D is unclear. Looked up from germline, CDR1 is SGHTA and CDR2 is FQGNSA. This CDR3 has 15 amino acids. V was shortened by 5 bases and J by 2 bases, with 12 bases between the two germline ends. CDR3 nucleotide sequence: TGTGCCAGCAGCCCCCGGCGAGTCAACACCGGGGAGCTGTTTTTT. It yields the protein CASSPRRVNTGELFF.

This clone came up once. The CDR3 loop is CASSFGTGGFGTGELFF. The CDR3 nucleotides are TGTGCCAGCAGTTTTGGGACAGGGGGCTTTGGCACCGGGGAGCTGTTTTTT. The chain uses TRBV5-4 and TRBJ2-2; 12 bases map to TRBD1. The CDR3 is 17 amino acids. Trimming took 5 bases from V and 4 from J; bases not matched to a gene: 9. CDR1 and CDR2 from the germline V gene are SGHNT and YYREEE (reference sequence).

CDR3 loop: CASRGPGYGYTF. CDR3 sequence (DNA): TGTGCCAGCAGGGGGCCAGGGTATGGCTACACCTTC. V gene TRBV14 combines with J gene TRBJ1-2; D is possibly TRBD1 (5 bases). The germline V and J ends were trimmed by 6 bases and 5 bases, with 10 bases remaining between them. There are 12 residues in the CDR3. Germline V gene sequence: CDR1 SGHDN, CDR2 FVKESK.

V and J are TRBV10-3 and TRBJ2-5; D is ambiguous. CDR1 is ENHRY and CDR2 is SYGVKD in the germline V gene. This CDR3 has 13 amino acids. The germline V and J ends were trimmed by 8 bases and 5 bases, with 15 bases remaining between them. CDR3 loop: CAISNQVWETQYF. The CDR3, as DNA: TGTGCCATCTCCAATCAGGTCTGGGAGACCCAGTACTTC.

The rearrangement uses TRBV19 and TRBJ1-1; 8 nucleotides agree with TRBD1. Germline CDR1 LNHDA, CDR2 SQIVND (reference sequence). The CDR3 sequence is 13 residues long. V lost 6 bases and J lost 7; bases outside the gene matches: 7. In DNA form, the CDR3 reads TGTGCCAGTAGCCTCAGGGGGCACCTTGAAGCTTTCTTT. Amino acids: CASSLRGHLEAFF.

The rearrangement joins TRBV7-9 to TRBJ2-1; D tentatively fits TRBD1 or TRBD2 (5 bases each). The germline V gene has CDR1 SEHNR and CDR2 FQNEAQ (reference sequence). V was clipped by 8 bases and J by 0 bases, with 11 bases between them. The CDR3 spans 14 residues. Here the CDR3 DNA reads TGTGCCAGCGTCTGGGGGAGCTCCTACAATGAGCAGTTCTTC. It yields the protein CASVWGSSYNEQFF.

This chain links TRBV2 with TRBJ2-5, with D possibly being TRBD2 (5 bases). The CDR3 runs to 13 residues. Germline V CDR1 and CDR2: SNHLY, FYNNEI. Trimming removed 3 bases from V and 3 bases from J, with 8 bases in between. The CDR3 DNA sequence: TGTGCCAGCAGTGAGGACTGGGAAGAGACCCAGTACTTC. It translates to CASSEDWEETQYF.

The J gene is TRBJ2-3, the V gene TRBV29-1; D unresolved. Trimming left V 6 bases short and J 6 bases short, with 10 bases between. The CDR3 is 11 amino acids. CDR1 and CDR2 (germline): SQVTM, ANQGSEA. CDR3 amino acids: CSVRPKDTQYF. CDR3 DNA: TGCAGCGTCCGACCAAAGGATACGCAGTATTTT.

V and J are TRBV11-1 and TRBJ1-1; D is undetermined. The CDR3 spans 15 residues. The V and J ends lost 4 bases and 0 bases respectively, with 12 bases between them. Germline V gene sequence: CDR1 SGHAT, CDR2 FQDESV (reference sequence). The CDR3 region is CASSSVRLLNTEAFF. As DNA, the CDR3 is TGTGCCAGCAGCTCCGTCCGGCTACTGAACACTGAAGCTTTCTTT.

The chain couples TRBV29-1 to TRBJ1-1, with TRBD1 matching over 7 bases. CDR1 and CDR2 (germline): SQVTM, ANQGSEA. V was pared by 3 bases and J by 1 base, with 2 bases of the junction left unmatched. This CDR3 region has 13 residues. The CDR3 reads CSVDDRANTEAFF. The CDR3 nucleotides read TGCAGCGTTGACGACAGGGCGAACACTGAAGCTTTCTTT.

The chain combines TRBV19 with TRBJ1-2, with a tentative D call TRBD1 (5 bases). Trimming removed 5 bases at V and 4 bases at J, with 14 bases between. The CDR3 loop spans 14 amino acids. Germline values: CDR1 LNHDA, CDR2 SQIVND (reference sequence). CDR3 sequence (DNA): TGTGCCAGTAGTCGACGGGGCTCGAGCTATGGCTACACCTTC. Amino acids: CASSRRGSSYGYTF.

This clone has only one observation. The rearrangement uses TRBV9 and TRBJ1-1; D call uncertain. This CDR3 region has 15 residues. Germline V gene lookup returns CDR1 SGDLS and CDR2 YYNGEE. The ends were cut back, 0 bases at V and 1 base at J, with 10 bases in the middle. In DNA, the CDR3 is TGTGCCAGCAGCGTAGATGGACGGGCGAACACTGAAGCTTTCTTT. Its protein product is CASSVDGRANTEAFF.

V is TRBV25-1 and J is TRBJ2-5; 10 bases agree with TRBD2. Trimming took 6 bases from V and 4 from J; bases not matched to a gene: 5. Germline V CDR1 and CDR2: MGHDK, SYGVNS. This CDR3 has 14 amino acids. CDR3 in amino acids: CASREAGGGETQYF. The CDR3 DNA reads as TGTGCCAGCAGAGAAGCGGGAGGGGGAGAGACCCAGTACTTC. Complete variable domain (other parts from reference TRBV25-1 and TRBJ2-5): EADIYQTPRYLVIGTGKKITLECSQTMGHDKMYWYQQDPGMELHLIHYSYGVNSTEKGDLSSESTVSRIRTEHFPLTLESARPSHTSQYLCASREAGGGETQYFGPGTRLLVL.

The CDR3 bases are TGTGCCTGGAGATCGGGGCCGGGATACGAGCAGTACTTC. This gives the protein CAWRSGPGYEQYF. The V gene is TRBV30, the J gene TRBJ2-5, with D perhaps assigned TRBD1 or TRBD2 (5 bases each). Matching the DNA end better, TRBJ2-7 makes the J call doubtful. The CDR3 extends over 13 amino acids. Germline V gene data show CDR1 as GTSNPN and CDR2 as SVGIG (reference sequence).

This clone was counted between two and nine times. The chain employs TRBV7-2 and TRBJ2-7; possible D gene TRBD1, 5 bases. V lost 3 bases, J lost 0 bases, and 12 bases lay in between. The CDR3 sequence is 15 residues long. CDR1 and CDR2 from the germline V gene are SGHTA and FQGNSA. DNA of the CDR3: TGTGCCAGCAGCTTGGGGCGGAGCCGCTCCTACGAGCAGTACTTC. This codes for CASSLGRSRSYEQYF. Supplemented by reference TRBV7-2 and TRBJ2-7, the full variable domain reads GAGVSQSPSNKVTEKGKDVELRCDPISGHTALYWYRQSLGQGLEFLIYFQGNSAPDKSGLPSDRFSAERTGGSVSTLTIQRTQQEDSAVYLCASSLGRSRSYEQYFGPGTRLTVT.